This TCR beta chain was captured by sequencing in a study of human T cells and chemical hapten exposure. Study in general: Scalp application of diphenylcyclopropenone was performed weekly in patients across the entire roughly 23-week study.

Study observations and caveats: No shift was seen in TCRs above 1 in 1000 frequency with DPC sensitization.

Germline loops: CDR1 SGHDT, CDR2 YYEEEE. Trimming took 4 bases from V and 1 from J, leaving 16 bases between them. The CDR3 covers 16 residues. In TCRdb, the RACE reads were re-called with MiXCR into one record per CDR3 protein. Seen here are just over 95,000 distinct CDR3 sequences, 25% to 30% observed once, and the top ten hold under 13%. Time point in this sample: patch test 3, about 24 weeks after DPC sensitization. Treatment in this sample: therapeutic diphenylcyclopropenone sensitization with weekly scalp DPC. This clonotype showed up just a few times. Its antigen is unidentified. The sequencing here drew on whole blood, taken in connection with sensitization to the hapten diphenylcyclopropenone (DPC). The V gene is TRBV5-6, the J gene TRBJ2-3, with D possibly being TRBD2 (6 bases). The TCR was taken from a middle-aged man with alopecia areata. Some clones in this sample may be carry-over from other donors' samples. CDR3 DNA: TGTGCCAGCAGCGAGGGGACTGGGCCTGGCACAGATACGCAGTATTTT. Protein sequence: CASSEGTGPGTDTQYF. Full variable domain (outside the CDR3, taken from reference TRBV5-6 and TRBJ2-3): DAGVTQSPTHLIKTRGQQVTLRCSPKSGHDTVSWYQQALGQGPQFIFQYYEEEERQRGNFPDRFSGHQFPNYSSELNVNALLLGDSALYLCASSEGTGPGTDTQYFGPGTRLTVL.